These T cell receptor beta chains were read from a single sample in a study of cytomegalovirus exposure and HLA in healthy donors. Using immunoSEQ multiplex PCR, the repertoire was profiled, and TCRdb retains in-frame clones only, with some absent. The table records about 110,000 clones, 15% of them present only once. Sequences were obtained from PBMCs. The receptor set was obtained from a female donor in good health and CMV-seronegative. CDR3s include the opening cysteine and the closing phenylalanine or tryptophan.

V	J	CDR3
TRBV7-2	TRBJ1-4	CASSLAEAANEKLFF
TRBV29-1	TRBJ1-1	CSSQVNTEAFF
TRBV5-8	TRBJ1-1	CASEAVENTEAFF
TRBV28	TRBJ1-2	CASRTGTPGYTF
TRBV5-1	TRBJ2-1	CASSLQKRGGTYNEQFF
TRBV5-8	TRBJ2-3	CASSSLASGGPPSTDTQYF
TRBV5-1	TRBJ2-3	CATKDRDYNTDTQYF
TRBV28	TRBJ2-1	CASSLVRAAVNEQFF
TRBV28	TRBJ1-4	CASSLTPGTADELFF
TRBV6-6	TRBJ1-1	CASSYDQGVRTEAFF
TRBV7-9	TRBJ1-5	CASSNRDQPQHF
TRBV5-1	TRBJ2-7	CASSWLEGYEQYF
TRBV7-2	TRBJ2-7	CASSSQSGRVYEQYF
TRBV9	TRBJ2-5	CASSVGGDRVSETQYF